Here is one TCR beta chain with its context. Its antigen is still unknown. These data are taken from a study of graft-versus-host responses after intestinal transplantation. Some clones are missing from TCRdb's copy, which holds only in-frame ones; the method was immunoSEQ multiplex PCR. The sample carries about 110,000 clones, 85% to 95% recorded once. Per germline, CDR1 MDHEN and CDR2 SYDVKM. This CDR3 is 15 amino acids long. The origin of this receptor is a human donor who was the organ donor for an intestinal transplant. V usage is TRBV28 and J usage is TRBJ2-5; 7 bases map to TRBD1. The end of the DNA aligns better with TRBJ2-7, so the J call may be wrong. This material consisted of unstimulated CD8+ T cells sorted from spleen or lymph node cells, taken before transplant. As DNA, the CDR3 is TGTGCCAGCAGTTCCCTCTGGGACAGCTCCTACGAGCAGTACTTC. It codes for CASSSLWDSSYEQYF.